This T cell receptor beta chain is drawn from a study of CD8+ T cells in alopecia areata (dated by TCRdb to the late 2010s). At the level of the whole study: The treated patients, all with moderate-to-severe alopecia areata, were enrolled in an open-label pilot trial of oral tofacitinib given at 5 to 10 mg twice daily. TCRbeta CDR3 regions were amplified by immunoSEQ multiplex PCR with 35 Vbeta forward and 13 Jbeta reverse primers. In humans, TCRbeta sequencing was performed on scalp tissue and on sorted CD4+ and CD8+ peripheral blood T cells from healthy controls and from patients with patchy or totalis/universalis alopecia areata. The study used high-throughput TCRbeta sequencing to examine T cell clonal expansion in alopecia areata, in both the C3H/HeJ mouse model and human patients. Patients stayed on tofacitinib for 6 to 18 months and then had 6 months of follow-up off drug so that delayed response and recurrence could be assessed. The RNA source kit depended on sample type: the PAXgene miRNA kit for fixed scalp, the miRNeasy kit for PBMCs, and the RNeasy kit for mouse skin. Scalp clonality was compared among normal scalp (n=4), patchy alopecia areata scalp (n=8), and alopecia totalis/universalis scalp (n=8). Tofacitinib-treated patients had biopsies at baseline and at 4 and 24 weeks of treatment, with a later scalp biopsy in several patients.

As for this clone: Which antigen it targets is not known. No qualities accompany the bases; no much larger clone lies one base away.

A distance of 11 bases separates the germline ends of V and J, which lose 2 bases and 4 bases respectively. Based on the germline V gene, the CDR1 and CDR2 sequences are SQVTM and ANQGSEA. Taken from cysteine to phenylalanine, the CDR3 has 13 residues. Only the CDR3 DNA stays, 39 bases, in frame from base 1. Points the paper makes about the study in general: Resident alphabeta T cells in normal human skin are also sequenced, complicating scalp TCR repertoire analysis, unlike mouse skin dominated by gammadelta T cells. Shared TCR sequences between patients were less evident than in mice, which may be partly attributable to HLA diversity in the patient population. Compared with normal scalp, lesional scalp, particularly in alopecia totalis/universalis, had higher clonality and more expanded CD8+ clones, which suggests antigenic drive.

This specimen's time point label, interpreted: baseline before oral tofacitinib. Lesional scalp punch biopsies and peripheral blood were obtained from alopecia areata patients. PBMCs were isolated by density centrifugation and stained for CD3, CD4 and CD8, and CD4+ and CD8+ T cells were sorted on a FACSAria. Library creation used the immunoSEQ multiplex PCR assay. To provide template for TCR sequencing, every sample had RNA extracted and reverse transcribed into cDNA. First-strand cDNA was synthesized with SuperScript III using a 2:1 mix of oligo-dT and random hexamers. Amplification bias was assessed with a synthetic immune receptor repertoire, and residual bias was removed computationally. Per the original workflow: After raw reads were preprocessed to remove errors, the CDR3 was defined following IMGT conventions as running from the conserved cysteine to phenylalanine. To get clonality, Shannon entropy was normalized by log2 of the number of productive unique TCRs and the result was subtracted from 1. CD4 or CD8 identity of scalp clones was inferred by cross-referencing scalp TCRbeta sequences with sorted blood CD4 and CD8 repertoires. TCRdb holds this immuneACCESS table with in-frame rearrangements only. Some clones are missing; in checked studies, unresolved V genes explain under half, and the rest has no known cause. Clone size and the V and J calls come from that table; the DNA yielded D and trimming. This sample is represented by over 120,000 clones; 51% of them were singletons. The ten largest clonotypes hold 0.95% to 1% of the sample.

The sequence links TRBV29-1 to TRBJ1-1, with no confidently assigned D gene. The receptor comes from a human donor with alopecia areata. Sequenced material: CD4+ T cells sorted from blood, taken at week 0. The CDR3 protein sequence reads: CSVEIWAGTEAFF. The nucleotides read TGCAGCGTTGAAATTTGGGCGGGCACTGAAGCTTTCTTT.